Below, 5 T cell receptor beta chains from the same sample are listed, as sequenced in a study of T-cell reconstitution after alpha-beta-depleted transplantation in children. Library preparation (for TCRbeta) was performed with unique molecular identifiers. TCRdb analysed the PCR reads with MiXCR anew, one entry per CDR3 protein. The table includes roughly 420,000 distinct CDR3 sequences, about 16% detected once. The sample in question was PBMCs, mostly from graft donor cells, obtained 360 days after TCRalphabeta/CD19-depleted stem cell transplant. The source of these receptors is a boy under two years old who had a stem cell transplant for Wiskott-Aldrich syndrome, so the T cells may come from the graft donor.

V and J are TRBV2 and TRBJ2-5; D possibly matches TRBD1 or TRBD2 (5 bases each). The V and J ends lost 6 bases and 5 bases respectively, with 13 bases between them. Germline CDR1 and CDR2: SNHLY and FYNNEI. The CDR3 covers 13 residues. CDR3 bases: TGTGCCAGCAGACTGGGACGCGGGGAGACCCAGTACTTC. It encodes CASRLGRGETQYF.

The chain links TRBV9 to TRBJ2-2, with 10 nucleotides matching TRBD1. The CDR3 consists of 16 residues. Germline V gene sequence: CDR1 SGDLS, CDR2 YYNGEE. V gave up 3 bases and J gave up 3 bases; unmatched junction bases: 5. CDR3 loop: CASSARDRGYTGELFF. The CDR3 DNA is TGTGCCAGCAGCGCCCGGGACAGGGGATACACCGGGGAGCTGTTTTTT.

This clonotype has a handful of counts. The chain employs TRBV18 and TRBJ2-3; possibly TRBD1 for D (6 bases). Germline CDR1 reads KGHSH; CDR2 reads LQKENI. This CDR3 region has 15 residues. The ends were cut back, 3 bases at V and 2 bases at J, with 12 bases in the middle. CDR3 in DNA: TGTGCCAGCTCACCGCTGGGGGCTCCCACAGATACGCAGTATTTT. The encoded protein is CASSPLGAPTDTQYF.

This clonotype was counted only a few times. The rearrangement links TRBV7-2 to TRBJ1-2, with TRBD1 as a possible D gene (6 bases). Germline CDR1 reads SGHTA; CDR2 reads FQGNSA. The CDR3 has 13 amino acids. Trimming took 5 bases from V and 7 from J, leaving 14 bases between them. The CDR3 sequence is CASSIQGRGGYTF. CDR3 bases: TGTGCCAGCAGCATACAGGGACGCGGTGGCTACACCTTC.

The chain uses TRBV3-1 and TRBJ2-2; D gene ambiguous. Germline V gene data show CDR1 as LGHDT and CDR2 as YNNKEL (reference sequence). V lost 4 bases and J 7 bases, leaving 13 bases between the germline ends. The CDR3 is 14 residues long. The CDR3 reads CASSRYRPGGELFF. CDR3 nucleotide sequence: TGTGCCAGCAGCCGGTACCGGCCCGGCGGGGAGCTGTTTTTT.